This TCR beta chain is drawn from a study of glioma-infiltrating T cells after dendritic cell vaccination. Across the study: Glioblastoma patients came from Phase I and II dendritic cell vaccination trials. Dendritic cells derived from monocytes and pulsed with autologous tumor lysate formed the vaccine.

Clones were sequenced by immunoSEQ multiplex PCR, and TCRdb holds only the in-frame ones, with some missing. The sample contains 99,000 or so clones, about 90% of which appear only once. Study results and limitations: Longer survival after dendritic cell vaccination followed higher pretreatment TIL content. Higher TCR clonality did not directly relate to longer survival.

Of note for this clone: Its antigen is as yet unknown.

The CDR3 consists of 16 residues. The trim removed 6 bases at V and 6 bases at J, leaving 14 bases unmatched. The germline gives CDR1 MNHNY, CDR2 SVGAGI (reference sequence). As to time point: after dendritic cell vaccination, including at tumor progression/relapse. The specimen was blood, collected after dendritic cell vaccination. V gene TRBV6-6 combines with J gene TRBJ1-1, with 9 positions matching TRBD1. The sequence was collected from a human donor with glioblastoma. The CDR3 DNA reads TGTGCCAGCAGACCGCCGAGCGGACAGGGGAGGGCTGAAGCTTTCTTT. Translation: CASRPPSGQGRAEAFF.